This entry features one T cell receptor (beta chain) sequence. The antigen remains unidentified. This sample is part of a study of T-cell reconstitution after alpha-beta-depleted transplantation in children. Study observations and caveats: It was surviving recipient T cells and thymic progenitors that gave some patients high TCRbeta diversity at day 60. Diversity and T-cell counts at one year after transplant derived mostly from new T cells.

The TCRbeta library incorporated unique molecular identifiers. One entry per CDR3 protein results from TCRdb running MiXCR on the PCR reads. The sample records around 960,000 distinct CDR3 sequences, around 30% being singletons. Material: PBMCs, mostly from graft donor cells, obtained 360 days after TCRalphabeta/CD19-depleted stem cell transplant. The TCR was taken from a boy less than two years old who had a stem cell transplant for SCID, so the T cells may come from the graft donor.

CDR3 residues: CATSESGGTNTGELFF. In nucleotides, the CDR3 is TGTGCCACCAGTGAGTCAGGGGGCACGAACACCGGGGAGCTGTTTTTT. V gene TRBV24-1 combines with J gene TRBJ2-2, with 8 bases matching TRBD1. Germline loops: CDR1 KGHDR, CDR2 SFDVKD. The CDR3 contains 16 residues. Trimming removed 4 bases from V and 0 bases from J; junction bases left unmatched: 3.